One and the same sample provided the 10 T cell receptor beta chains below, sequenced in a study of shared clonotypes between healthy human individuals. CD8 cells classed as naive were CD45RO-negative and positively selected for CCR7, excluding terminally differentiated effector memory CD45RA+ cells. TCRdb's copy holds only in-frame clones and misses some; the assay was immunoSEQ multiplex PCR. The sample contains more than 2 million clones, over 85% of which appear only once. Sequenced sample: naive CD8+ T cells from PBMCs. The receptors originated from a man aged 18 to 29 in good health. Some clones in this sample may be carry-over from other donors' samples.

The chain joins TRBV19 to TRBJ1-5; D remains unclear. Trimming removed 5 bases at V and 5 bases at J, with 10 bases between. CDR1 is LNHDA and CDR2 is SQIVND in the germline V gene (reference sequence). CDR3 length: 13 amino acids. Here the CDR3 DNA reads TGTGCCAGTAGTTTGGCAGTCTATCAGCCCCAGCATTTT. Protein sequence: CASSLAVYQPQHF.

The chain's CDR3 is CASSYSRQGAGQPQHF. The DNA for the CDR3 is TGTGCCAGCAGTTACTCCCGACAGGGGGCAGGTCAGCCCCAGCATTTT. The J gene is TRBJ1-5, the V gene TRBV6-5; 10 nucleotides agree with TRBD1. V lost 0 bases to trimming and J lost 6 bases; unmatched junction nucleotides: 5. Germline assignment: CDR1 MNHEY and CDR2 SVGAGI. The CDR3 length is 16 residues.

This chain links TRBV28 with TRBJ2-2, with unresolved D. V shed 4 bases and J shed 9 bases, with 6 bases lying between them. The germline V gene has CDR1 MDHEN and CDR2 SYDVKM. CDR3 length: 11 residues. This CDR3 reads CASSSMRELFF. For the CDR3, the DNA is TGTGCCAGCAGTTCGATGAGGGAGCTGTTTTTT.

The V and J genes are TRBV11-2 and TRBJ2-5; the D is unclear. TRBJ2-7 explains the end of the DNA better; the J call may be wrong. CDR3 length equals 12 residues. CDR1 is SGHAT and CDR2 is FQNNGV in the germline V gene. The CDR3 nucleotides read TGTGCCAGCAGCTTATCCCCCTACGAGCAGTACTTC. Translation: CASSLSPYEQYF.

The chain joins TRBV15 to TRBJ2-2; TRBD1 is a possible D gene (7 bases). This CDR3 contains 15 residues. V lost 9 bases, J lost 6 bases, and 20 bases lay in between. Per the germline V gene, CDR1 is LNHNV and CDR2 is YYDKDF (reference sequence). The chain's CDR3 is CATAADREVAGELFF. CDR3 in DNA: TGTGCCACGGCCGCCGACAGGGAGGTGGCCGGGGAGCTGTTTTTT.

CDR3 DNA sequence: TGCAGCGTTCAGCAGGGGGGGATGTCCTACGAGCAGTACTTC. This translates into CSVQQGGMSYEQYF. The J gene is TRBJ2-7, the V gene TRBV29-1; D tentatively fits TRBD1 or TRBD2 (7 bases each). V lost 5 bases and J 1 base, leaving 15 bases between the germline ends. The CDR3 is made up of 14 amino acids. Per the germline V gene, CDR1 is SQVTM and CDR2 is ANQGSEA.

This chain uses TRBV5-1 with TRBJ2-7; 8 nucleotides align to TRBD1. The CDR3 consists of 15 residues. In germline, CDR1 is SGHRS, CDR2 YFSETQ. Trimming at V came to 3 bases and at J to 6 bases, leaving 11 bases not matched to a gene. CDR3 DNA sequence: TGCGCCAGCAGCTCGGACAGGGCGGCTCGGGGCGAGCAGTACTTC. Its protein is CASSSDRAARGEQYF.

This rearrangement joins TRBV29-1 to TRBJ2-7, with 7 bases lining up with TRBD1. The CDR3 sequence is 12 residues long. The V segment lost 4 bases and the J segment 5 bases; nucleotides outside the gene matches: 5. Germline CDR1 SQVTM, CDR2 ANQGSEA. DNA for the CDR3: TGCAGCGTTGTTGGACAGGAGGACGAGCAGTACTTC. It codes for CSVVGQEDEQYF.

The genes are TRBV27 and TRBJ1-2; 9 nucleotides agree with TRBD1. From germline, CDR1 is MNHEY and CDR2 SMNVEV (reference sequence). The V segment lost 5 bases and the J segment 8 bases; nucleotides outside the gene matches: 6. The CDR3 contains 13 residues. The CDR3 bases are TGTGCCAGCAGTCCACAGGGGGCATGGGGCTACACCTTC. Amino acid sequence: CASSPQGAWGYTF.

The chain employs TRBV4-2 and TRBJ2-5; D unresolved. V lost 6 bases, J lost 1 base, and 6 bases lay in between. Germline CDR1 LGHNA, CDR2 YNFKEQ. The CDR3 has 12 residues. The CDR3 DNA is TGTGCCAGCAGAAGCCCCCAAGAGACCCAGTACTTC. Residues: CASRSPQETQYF.